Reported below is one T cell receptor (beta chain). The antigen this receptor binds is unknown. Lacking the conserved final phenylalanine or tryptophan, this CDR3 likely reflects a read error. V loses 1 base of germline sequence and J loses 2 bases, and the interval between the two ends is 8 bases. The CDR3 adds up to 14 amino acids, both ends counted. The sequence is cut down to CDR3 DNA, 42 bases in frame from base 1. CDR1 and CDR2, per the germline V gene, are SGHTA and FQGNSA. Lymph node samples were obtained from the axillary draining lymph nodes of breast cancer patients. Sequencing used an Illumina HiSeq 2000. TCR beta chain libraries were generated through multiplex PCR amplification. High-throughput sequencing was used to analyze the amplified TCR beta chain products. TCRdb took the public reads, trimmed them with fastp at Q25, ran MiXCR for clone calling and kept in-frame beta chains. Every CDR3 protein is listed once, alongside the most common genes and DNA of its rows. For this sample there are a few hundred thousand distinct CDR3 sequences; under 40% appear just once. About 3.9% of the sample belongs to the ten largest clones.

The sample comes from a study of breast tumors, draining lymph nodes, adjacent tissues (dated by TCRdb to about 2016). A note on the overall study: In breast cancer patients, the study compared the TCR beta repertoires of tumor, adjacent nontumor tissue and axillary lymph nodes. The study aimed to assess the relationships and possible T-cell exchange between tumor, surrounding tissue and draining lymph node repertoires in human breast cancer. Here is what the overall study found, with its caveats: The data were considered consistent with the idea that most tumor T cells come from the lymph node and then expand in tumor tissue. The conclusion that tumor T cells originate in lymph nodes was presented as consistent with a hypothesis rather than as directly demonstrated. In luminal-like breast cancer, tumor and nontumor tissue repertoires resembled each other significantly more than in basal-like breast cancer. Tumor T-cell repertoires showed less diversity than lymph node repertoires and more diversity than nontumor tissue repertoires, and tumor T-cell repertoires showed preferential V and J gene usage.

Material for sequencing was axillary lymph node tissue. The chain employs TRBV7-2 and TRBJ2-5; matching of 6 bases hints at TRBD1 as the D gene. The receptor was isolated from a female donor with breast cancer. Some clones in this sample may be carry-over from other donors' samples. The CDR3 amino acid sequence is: CASSLGGLQETQYL. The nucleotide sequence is TGTGCCAGCAGCTTAGGGGGGCTGCAAGAGACCCAGTACCTC.